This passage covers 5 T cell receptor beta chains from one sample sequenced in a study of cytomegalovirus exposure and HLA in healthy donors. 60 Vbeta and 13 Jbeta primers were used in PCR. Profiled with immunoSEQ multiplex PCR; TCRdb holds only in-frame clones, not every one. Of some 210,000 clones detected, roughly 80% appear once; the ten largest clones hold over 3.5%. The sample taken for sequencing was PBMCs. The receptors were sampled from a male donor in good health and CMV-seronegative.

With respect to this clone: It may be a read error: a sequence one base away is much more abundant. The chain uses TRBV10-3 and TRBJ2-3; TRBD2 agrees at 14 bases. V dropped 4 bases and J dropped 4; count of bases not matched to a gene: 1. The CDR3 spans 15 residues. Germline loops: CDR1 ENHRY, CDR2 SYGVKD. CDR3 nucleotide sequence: TGTGCCATCAGTGGACTAGCGGGAGGGCCAGATACGCAGTATTTT. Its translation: CAISGLAGGPDTQYF.

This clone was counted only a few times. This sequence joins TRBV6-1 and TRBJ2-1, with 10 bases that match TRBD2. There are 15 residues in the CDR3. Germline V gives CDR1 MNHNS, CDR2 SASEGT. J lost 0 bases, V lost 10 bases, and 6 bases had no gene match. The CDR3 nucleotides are TGTGCCACCGACCCTAGCGGGAGCTCCTACAATGAGCAGTTCTTC. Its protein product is CATDPSGSSYNEQFF.

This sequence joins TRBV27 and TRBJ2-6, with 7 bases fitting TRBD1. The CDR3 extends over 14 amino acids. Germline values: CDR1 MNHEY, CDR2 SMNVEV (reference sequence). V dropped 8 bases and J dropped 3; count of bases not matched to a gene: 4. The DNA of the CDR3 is TGTGCCAGCCGAACAGGGGTTGGGGCCAACGTCCTGACTTTC. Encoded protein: CASRTGVGANVLTF.

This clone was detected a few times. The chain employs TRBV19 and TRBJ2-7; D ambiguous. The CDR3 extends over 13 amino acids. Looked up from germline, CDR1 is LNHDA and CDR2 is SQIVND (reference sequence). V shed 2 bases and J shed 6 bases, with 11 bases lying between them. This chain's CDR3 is CASSISPRGEQYF. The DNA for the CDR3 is TGTGCCAGTAGTATATCCCCCCGCGGCGAGCAGTACTTC.

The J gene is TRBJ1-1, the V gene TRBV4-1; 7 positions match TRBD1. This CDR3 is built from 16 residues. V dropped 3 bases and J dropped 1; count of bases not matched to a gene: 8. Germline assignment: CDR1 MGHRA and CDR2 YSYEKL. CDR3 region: CASSQTPGGGNTEAFF. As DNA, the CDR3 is TGCGCCAGCAGCCAGACGCCAGGGGGAGGGAACACTGAAGCTTTCTTT.